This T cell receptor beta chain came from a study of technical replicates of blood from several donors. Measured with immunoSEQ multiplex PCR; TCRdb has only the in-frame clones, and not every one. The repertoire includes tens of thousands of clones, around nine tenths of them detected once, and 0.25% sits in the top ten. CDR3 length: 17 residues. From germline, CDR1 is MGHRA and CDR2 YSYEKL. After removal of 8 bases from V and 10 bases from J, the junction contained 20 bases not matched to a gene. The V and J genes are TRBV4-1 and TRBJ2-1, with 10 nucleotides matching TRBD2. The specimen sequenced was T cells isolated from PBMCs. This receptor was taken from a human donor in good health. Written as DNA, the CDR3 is TGCGCCAGCGCCCACGGGGGACTAGCGTCTCCCAAGGGGGAGCAGTTCTTC. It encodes CASAHGGLASPKGEQFF.